This T cell receptor beta chain was captured in a study of CD8 T cells in Susac syndrome. Random hexamers were used to reverse transcribe the RNA input (about 0.5 to 1 ug). TCRdb re-derived calls from the immunoSEQ multiplex PCR reads in MiXCR, one entry per CDR3 protein. The sample consists of about 300,000 distinct CDR3 sequences, approximately 85% of them appearing once. This CDR3 is 15 amino acids long. Germline assignment: CDR1 SQVTM and CDR2 ANQGSEA. V was clipped by 5 bases and J by 5 bases; unmatched bases: 14. CD8+ and CD4+ T cells from blood underwent TCR beta sequencing, which was carried out in a high-throughput format. Negative isolation yielded CD4+ and CD8+ T cells, and FACS enriched TEMRA cells.

The chain joins TRBV29-1 to TRBJ2-5; 7 positions match TRBD1. The origin of this receptor is a human donor with multiple sclerosis. Sequenced: CD8+ T cells from PBMCs. CDR3 in amino acids: CSVQRTGTSRETQYF. The CDR3 bases are TGCAGCGTTCAACGGACAGGTACTTCTCGGGAGACCCAGTACTTC.